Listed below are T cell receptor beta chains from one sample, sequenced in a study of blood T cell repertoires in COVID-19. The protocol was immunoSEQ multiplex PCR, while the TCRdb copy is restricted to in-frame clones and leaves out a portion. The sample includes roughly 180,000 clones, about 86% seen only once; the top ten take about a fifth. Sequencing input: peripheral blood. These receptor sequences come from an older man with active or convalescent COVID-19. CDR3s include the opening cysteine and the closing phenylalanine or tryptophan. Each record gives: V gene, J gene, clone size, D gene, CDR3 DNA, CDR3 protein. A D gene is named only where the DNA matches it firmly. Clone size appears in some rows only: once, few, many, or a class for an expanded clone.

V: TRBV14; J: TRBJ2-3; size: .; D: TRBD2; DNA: TGTGCCAGCAGCCAAGATTTCCCTAGCGGGAGCACAGATACGCAGTATTTT; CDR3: CASSQDFPSGSTDTQYF
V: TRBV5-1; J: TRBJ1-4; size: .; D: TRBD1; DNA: TGCGCCAGCAGCTTCGGACAGGGTTATGAAAAACTGTTTTTT; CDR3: CASSFGQGYEKLFF
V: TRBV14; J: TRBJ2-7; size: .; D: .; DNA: TGTGCCAGCAGCTCCCGACATAAATACGAGCAGTACTTC; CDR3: CASSSRHKYEQYF
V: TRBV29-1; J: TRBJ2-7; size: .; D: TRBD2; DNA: TGCAGCGTCCTAACTAGCGGGAGCTCCTACGAGCAGTACTTC; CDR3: CSVLTSGSSYEQYF
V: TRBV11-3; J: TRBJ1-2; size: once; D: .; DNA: TGTGCCAGCAGCCCAGGTACCGCTAACTATGGCTACACCTTC; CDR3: CASSPGTANYGYTF
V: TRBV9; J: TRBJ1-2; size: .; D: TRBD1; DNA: TGTGCCAGCAGCCGGGACAGCTATGGCTACACCTTC; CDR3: CASSRDSYGYTF
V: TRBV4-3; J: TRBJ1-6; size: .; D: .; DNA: TGCGCCAGCAGCCCGTTAACAGGGCTTAATTCACCCCTCCACTTT; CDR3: CASSPLTGLNSPLHF
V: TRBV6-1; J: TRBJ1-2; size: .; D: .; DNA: TGTGCCAGCAGTGAAAGGGGATATGGCTACACCTTC; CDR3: CASSERGYGYTF
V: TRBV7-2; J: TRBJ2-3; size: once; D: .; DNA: TGTGCCAGCAGCACTCGCAGGGGATCAGATACGCAGTATTTT; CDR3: CASSTRRGSDTQYF
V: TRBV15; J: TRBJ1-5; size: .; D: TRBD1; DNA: TGTGCCACCAGCAGTGGGACAGTTGGTAGCAATCAGCCCCAGCATTTT; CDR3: CATSSGTVGSNQPQHF
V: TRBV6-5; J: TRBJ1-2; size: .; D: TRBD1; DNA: TGTGCCAGCATTGCGGACAGGGGGCATGGCTACACCTTC; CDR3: CASIADRGHGYTF
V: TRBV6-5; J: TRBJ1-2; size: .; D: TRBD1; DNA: TGTGCCAGCAGCCCAATCACAGGGGGCGGCTATGGCTACACCTTC; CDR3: CASSPITGGGYGYTF
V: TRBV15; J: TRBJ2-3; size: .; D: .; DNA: TGTGCCACCAGCAGAGGCCCCGGACGGGGTAGCCCAGATACGCAGTATTTT; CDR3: CATSRGPGRGSPDTQYF
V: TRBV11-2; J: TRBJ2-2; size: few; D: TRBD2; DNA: TGTGCCAGCAGCTTTAGATCCGGGGGGGCGAACACCGGGGAGCTGTTTTTT; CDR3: CASSFRSGGANTGELFF
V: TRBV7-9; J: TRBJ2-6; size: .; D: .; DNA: TGTGCCAGCAGCCCCCCCGGGGCTGGGGCCAACGTCCTGACTTTC; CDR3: CASSPPGAGANVLTF
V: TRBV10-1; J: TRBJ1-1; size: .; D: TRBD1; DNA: TGCGCCAGCAGCCGCGCACAGGGGACGAACACTGAAGCTTTCTTT; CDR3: CASSRAQGTNTEAFF
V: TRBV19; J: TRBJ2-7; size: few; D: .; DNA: TGTGCCAGCAGTCTAGGTCCCATGAGCTCCTACGAGCAGTACTTC; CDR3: CASSLGPMSSYEQYF
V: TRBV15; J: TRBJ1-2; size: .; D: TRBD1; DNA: TGTGCCACCAGCTCGCGGACAGGGAAAAACTATGGCTACACCTTC; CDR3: CATSSRTGKNYGYTF
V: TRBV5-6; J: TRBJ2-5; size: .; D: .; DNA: TGTGCCAGCAGCTTCCCGCTACCTGGAGAGACCCAGTACTTC; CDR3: CASSFPLPGETQYF
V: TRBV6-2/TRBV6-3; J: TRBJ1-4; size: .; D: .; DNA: TGTGCCAGCAGTCCCGGACAGCGGGGTCGTGAAAAACTGTTTTTT; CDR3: CASSPGQRGREKLFF
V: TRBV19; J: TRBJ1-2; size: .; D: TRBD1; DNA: TGTGCCACCCGACAGGGAGTCCCCTCGAGCGGCTACACCTTC; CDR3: CATRQGVPSSGYTF
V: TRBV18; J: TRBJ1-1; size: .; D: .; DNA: TGTGCCAGCTCACCACCGCGAGGAGGAGGGGCAAACACTGAAGCTTTCTTT; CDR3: CASSPPRGGGANTEAFF
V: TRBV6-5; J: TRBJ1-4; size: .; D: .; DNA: TGTGCCAGCAGTATCCGGGGTAATGAAAAACTGTTTTTT; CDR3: CASSIRGNEKLFF
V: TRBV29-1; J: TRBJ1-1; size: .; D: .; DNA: TGCAGCGTTGTAAGGCAGGGGAGGGACACTGAAGCTTTCTTT; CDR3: CSVVRQGRDTEAFF
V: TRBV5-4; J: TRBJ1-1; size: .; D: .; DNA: TGTGCCAGCAGCTTGACAGCCAACACTGAAGCTTTCTTT; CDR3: CASSLTANTEAFF
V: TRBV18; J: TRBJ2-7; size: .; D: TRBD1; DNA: TGTGCCAGCTCACCAAACTACGACGGGACAGGGGATTACGAGCAGTACTTC; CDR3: CASSPNYDGTGDYEQYF
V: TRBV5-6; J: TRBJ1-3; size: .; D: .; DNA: TGTGCCAGCAGCTCCCACCCAGGGCCCCGCTCTGGAAACACCATATATTTT; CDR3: CASSSHPGPRSGNTIYF
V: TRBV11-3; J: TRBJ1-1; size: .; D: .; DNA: TGTGCCAGCAGTGATACAGGGTACACTGAAGCTTTCTTT; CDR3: CASSDTGYTEAFF
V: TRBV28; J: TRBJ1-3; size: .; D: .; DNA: TGTGCCAGCACTCAAGGGAGCTTCTCTGGAAACACCATATATTTT; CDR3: CASTQGSFSGNTIYF
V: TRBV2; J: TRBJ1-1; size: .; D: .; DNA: TGTGCCAGCTTCCGAGGGTCGGGAACTGAAGCTTTCTTT; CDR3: CASFRGSGTEAFF
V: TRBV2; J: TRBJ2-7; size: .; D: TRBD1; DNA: TGTGCCAGCATACCAACCGGGACAGGGGGTACCCAGCAGTACTTC; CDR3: CASIPTGTGGTQQYF
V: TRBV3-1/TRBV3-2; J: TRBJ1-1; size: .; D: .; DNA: TGTGCCAGCAGCCAAGGACTAATGAACACTGAAGCTTTCTTT; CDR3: CASSQGLMNTEAFF
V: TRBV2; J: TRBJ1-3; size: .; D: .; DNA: TGTGCCAGCAAACGACATCGGGATAGCTCTGGAAACACCATATATTTT; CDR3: CASKRHRDSSGNTIYF
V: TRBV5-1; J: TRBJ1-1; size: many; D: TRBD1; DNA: TGCGCCAGCAGCTTGGGGGCAGGGGGCACTGAAGCTTTCTTT; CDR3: CASSLGAGGTEAFF
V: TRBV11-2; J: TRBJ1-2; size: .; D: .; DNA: TGTGCCAGCAGCTTAAACAGTTACTATGGCTACACCTTC; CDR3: CASSLNSYYGYTF
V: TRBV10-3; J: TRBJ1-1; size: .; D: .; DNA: TGTGCCATCAGCCAGGGTGTCCCTGAAGCTTTCTTT; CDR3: CAISQGVPEAFF
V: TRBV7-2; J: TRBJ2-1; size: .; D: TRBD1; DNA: TGTGCCAGCAGCCCCCAACCAGGGGGACAGGGCAGTGAGCAGTTCTTC; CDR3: CASSPQPGGQGSEQFF
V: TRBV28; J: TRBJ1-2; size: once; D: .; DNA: TGTGCCAGCAGCTCCGGGAACTATGGCTACACCTTC; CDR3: CASSSGNYGYTF
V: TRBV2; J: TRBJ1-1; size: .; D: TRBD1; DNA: TGTGCCAGCACTGATTTAGGGGGCACGTTCACTGAAGCTTTCTTT; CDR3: CASTDLGGTFTEAFF
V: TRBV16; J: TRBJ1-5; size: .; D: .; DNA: TGTGCCAGCAGCCACCCGGGAAGGATTGGCAATCAGCCCCAGCATTTT; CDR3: CASSHPGRIGNQPQHF
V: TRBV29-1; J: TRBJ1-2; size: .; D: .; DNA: TGCAGCGACAGACGGGGGAAACCCTCTAACTATGGCTACACCTTC; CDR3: CSDRRGKPSNYGYTF
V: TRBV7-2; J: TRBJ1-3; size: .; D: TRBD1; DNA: TGTGCCAGCAGCTTACAGGGACAGGGGCTCGGAGGAAACACCATATATTTT; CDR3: CASSLQGQGLGGNTIYF
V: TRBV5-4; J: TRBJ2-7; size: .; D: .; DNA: TGTGCCAGCAGCGCTACGGGGTTCTCCTACGAGCAGTACTTC; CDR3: CASSATGFSYEQYF
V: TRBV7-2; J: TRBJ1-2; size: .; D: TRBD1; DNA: TGTGCCAGCAGCCCCCAGGGGGGTGACTATGGCTACACCTTC; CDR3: CASSPQGGDYGYTF
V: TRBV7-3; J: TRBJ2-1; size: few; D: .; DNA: TGTGCCAGCAGCTTCACAGGGTCCTCCTACAATGAGCAGTTCTTC; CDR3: CASSFTGSSYNEQFF
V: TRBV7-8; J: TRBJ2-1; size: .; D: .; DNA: TGTGCCAGCAGCTTAGGGGGCGGTGCGTGGGAGGCAGGCTACAATGAGCAGTTCTTC; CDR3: CASSLGGGAWEAGYNEQFF
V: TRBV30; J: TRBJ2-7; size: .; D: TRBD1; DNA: TGTGCCTGGAACGATTGGGGACAGGGGACCGAGCAGTACTTC; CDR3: CAWNDWGQGTEQYF
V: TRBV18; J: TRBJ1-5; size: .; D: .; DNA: TGTGCCAGCTCACAACAGGGAACGGATCAGCCCCAGCATTTT; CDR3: CASSQQGTDQPQHF
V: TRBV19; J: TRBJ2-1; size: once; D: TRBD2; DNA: TGTGCCAGTAGTCCCCGAGGGACTAGCGGGAGAATTGACTACAATGAGCAGTTCTTC; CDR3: CASSPRGTSGRIDYNEQFF
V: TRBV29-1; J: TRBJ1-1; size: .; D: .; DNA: TGCAGCGTCATGAGAGGGGGGGAAACTGAAGCTTTCTTT; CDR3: CSVMRGGETEAFF